The rows below give T cell receptor beta chains drawn from one sample of a study of PD-1 blockade in classical Hodgkin lymphoma. The table came from immunoSEQ multiplex PCR; TCRdb's copy has only in-frame clones and leaves some out. The data contain about 7,700 clones, around 86% of them singletons. Sequencing was performed on CD4+ T cells from blood, taken at baseline. The receptors were gathered from a human donor with classical Hodgkin lymphoma. Each CDR3 is given with its conserved first and last residue. The D gene is left open where the match is weak. Clone size appears in some rows only: once, few, many, or a class for an expanded clone.

J | V | length | size | D | CDR3 | DNA
TRBJ2-5 | TRBV9 | 13 | few | . | CASSVGVGETQYF | TGTGCCAGCAGCGTAGGGGTTGGGGAGACCCAGTACTTC
TRBJ2-7 | TRBV5-4 | 13 | . | . | CASSTTGYDEQYF | TGTGCCAGCAGCACCACAGGGTATGACGAGCAGTACTTC
TRBJ2-7 | TRBV6-5 | 15 | . | TRBD2 | CASSYFASGGYEQYF | TGTGCCAGCAGTTACTTCGCTAGCGGGGGCTACGAGCAGTACTTC
TRBJ1-1 | TRBV11-2 | 15 | . | . | CASSRAAGQYTEAFF | TGTGCCAGCAGCAGGGCCGCGGGACAATACACTGAAGCTTTCTTT
TRBJ1-3 | TRBV28 | 16 | once | . | CASSGRRILSGNTIYF | TGTGCCAGCAGTGGGCGACGGATCCTCTCTGGAAACACCATATATTTT
TRBJ2-5 | TRBV15 | 16 | . | TRBD2 | CATSRGRTSGSETQYF | TGTGCCACCAGCAGAGGTCGGACTAGCGGGAGTGAGACCCAGTACTTC
TRBJ2-2 | TRBV9 | 14 | . | . | CASSVVGGGGELFF | TGTGCCAGCAGCGTAGTGGGGGGCGGCGGGGAGCTGTTTTTT
TRBJ1-2 | TRBV6-5 | 14 | . | . | CASSYSTGPSGYTF | TGTGCCAGCAGTTACTCGACGGGGCCCTCGGGCTACACCTTC
TRBJ2-5 | TRBV5-1 | 15 | . | . | CASSLAPGPQETQYF | TGCGCCAGCAGCTTGGCCCCGGGGCCCCAAGAGACCCAGTACTTC
TRBJ2-1 | TRBV27 | 14 | . | . | CASSLARSYNEQFF | TGTGCCAGCAGTTTAGCGAGGAGTTACAATGAGCAGTTCTTC
TRBJ1-4 | TRBV11-2 | 16 | . | TRBD1 | CASSHPRDRVNEKLFF | TGTGCCAGCAGCCATCCCCGGGACAGGGTAAATGAAAAACTGTTTTTT
TRBJ2-5 | TRBV2 | 11 | . | . | CASSPGETQYF | TGTGCCAGCAGTCCCGGGGAGACCCAGTACTTC
TRBJ2-3 | TRBV5-1 | 15 | . | TRBD1 | CASSLAGQGRDTQYF | TGCGCCAGCAGCTTGGCTGGACAGGGGAGAGATACGCAGTATTTT
TRBJ1-1 | TRBV9 | 15 | . | . | CASSGGTLGNTEAFF | TGTGCCAGCAGCGGGGGGACCTTAGGGAACACTGAAGCTTTCTTT
TRBJ1-1 | TRBV6-5 | 14 | . | TRBD1 | CASSKRQGPTEAFF | TGTGCCAGCAGTAAGAGACAGGGCCCCACTGAAGCTTTCTTT
TRBJ2-7 | TRBV6-6 | 13 | . | . | CASSYEEGTEQYF | TGTGCCAGCAGTTACGAAGAGGGGACGGAGCAGTACTTC
TRBJ2-5 | TRBV27 | 15 | . | TRBD1 | CASSPKYYRGETQYF | TGTGCCAGCAGTCCAAAATACTACAGGGGCGAGACCCAGTACTTC
TRBJ2-3 | TRBV7-3 | 12 | . | . | CASSLTADTQYF | TGTGCCAGCAGCTTAACGGCAGATACGCAGTATTTT
TRBJ1-5 | TRBV10-3 | 12 | few | . | CAISDGNQPQHF | TGTGCCATCAGTGACGGAAATCAGCCCCAGCATTTT
TRBJ2-4 | TRBV9 | 19 | . | TRBD1 | CASSPRSGQGAEAKNIQYF | TGTGCCAGCAGCCCTAGATCGGGACAGGGGGCCGAAGCCAAAAACATTCAGTACTTC
TRBJ2-1 | TRBV19 | 14 | . | TRBD1 | CASRAGTGWNEQFF | TGTGCCAGTAGGGCCGGGACAGGATGGAATGAGCAGTTCTTC
TRBJ1-1 | TRBV18 | 16 | . | TRBD1 | CASSPRSRGRNTEAFF | TGTGCCAGCTCACCGCGGAGCAGGGGGAGAAACACTGAAGCTTTCTTT